This T cell receptor (beta chain) appears in the sequencing data of a study of cytomegalovirus exposure and HLA in healthy donors. Use of 60 Vbeta and 13 Jbeta primers characterized the PCR. Measured with immunoSEQ multiplex PCR; TCRdb has only the in-frame clones, and not every one. Altogether approximately 150,000 clones are present, roughly 76% being singletons, with the ten largest covering more than 1.5%. All the people who gave samples were healthy bone marrow donors. Each donor was nominally healthy when sampled (though unrecorded immune exposures were likely). This donor had no CMV serostatus on record. Findings and limits, study-wide: The classifier reportedly diagnosed cytomegalovirus status with high sensitivity and specificity.

On this clone: The antigen remains unidentified.

Sequencing input: PBMCs. This TCR came from a human donor in good health.

The CDR3 reads CASSQQGSSYNEQFF. CDR3 DNA sequence: TGTGCCAGCAGCCAACAGGGCAGCTCCTACAATGAGCAGTTCTTC. J is TRBJ2-1 and V is TRBV4-2; D is perhaps TRBD1 (5 bases). V shed 2 bases and J shed 0 bases, with 8 bases lying between them. The length of the CDR3 is 15 residues. CDR1 and CDR2 (germline): LGHNA, YNFKEQ.